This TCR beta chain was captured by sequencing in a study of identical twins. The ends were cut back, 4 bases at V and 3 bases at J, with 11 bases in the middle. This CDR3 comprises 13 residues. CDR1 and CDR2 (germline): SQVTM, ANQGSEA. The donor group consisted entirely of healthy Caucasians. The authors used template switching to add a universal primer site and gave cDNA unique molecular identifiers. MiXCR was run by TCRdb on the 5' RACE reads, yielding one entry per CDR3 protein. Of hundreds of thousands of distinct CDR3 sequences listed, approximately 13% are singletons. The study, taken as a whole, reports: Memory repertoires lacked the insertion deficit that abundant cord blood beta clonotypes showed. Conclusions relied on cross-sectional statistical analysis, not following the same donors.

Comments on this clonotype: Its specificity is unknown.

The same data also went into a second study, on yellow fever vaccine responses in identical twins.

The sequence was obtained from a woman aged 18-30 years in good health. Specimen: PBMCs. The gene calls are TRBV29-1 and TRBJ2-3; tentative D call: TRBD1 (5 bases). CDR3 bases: TGCAGCGTTGCAGGGCACGCGACAGATACGCAGTATTTT. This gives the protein CSVAGHATDTQYF.